Listed here are 28 T cell receptor beta chains from one sample, sequenced in a study of T cells after yellow fever vaccination. TCRdb reprocessed the 5' RACE reads with MiXCR, giving one entry per CDR3 protein. The sample yields some 340,000 distinct CDR3 sequences, roughly a tenth seen once. The source material was CD4+ T cells sorted from PBMCs, sampled 45 days after the yellow fever booster vaccination. Receptor source: a man aged 18 to 30 who received the YFV17D yellow fever vaccine.

This clonotype was counted only a few times. The chain couples TRBV7-8 to TRBJ2-5, with D possibly TRBD1 on 6 matching bases. Deletions cut 5 bases from V and 5 bases from J, with 21 bases between. The germline V gene has CDR1 SGHVS and CDR2 FQNEAQ. The CDR3 extends over 16 amino acids. The CDR3 region has the DNA TGTGCCAGCAGCAAACGGCCGGGACAACCAGGCGAGACCCAGTACTTC. This encodes CASSKRPGQPGETQYF.

This clonotype was seen more than once but under ten times. The chain carries TRBV28 and TRBJ1-3; maybe TRBD1 (6 bases). Germline assignment: CDR1 MDHEN and CDR2 SYDVKM. V lost 7 bases and J 0 bases, leaving 25 bases between the germline ends. This CDR3 comprises 19 residues. This CDR3 is CASIGPQGSTRFSGNTIYF. In DNA form, the CDR3 reads TGTGCCAGCATCGGGCCACAGGGCTCGACACGCTTCTCTGGAAACACCATATATTTT.

The sample holds a few counts of this clonotype. CDR3 DNA sequence: TGTGCCAGCAGCTTGAACAGGGTCTACGAGCAGTACGTC. Amino acid sequence: CASSLNRVYEQYV. V is TRBV5-5 and J is TRBJ2-7; a weak D match, TRBD1 (6 bases). Trimming pared 1 base from V and 3 bases from J, leaving 8 bases between. The CDR3 spans 13 residues. Looked up from germline, CDR1 is SGHKS and CDR2 is YYEKEE (reference sequence).

This chain uses TRBV4-2 with TRBJ1-5; D unclear. Germline-derived CDR1 and CDR2 are LGHNA and YNFKEQ. V was pared by 1 base and J by 0 bases, with 10 bases between. The CDR3 sequence is 16 residues long. CDR3 loop: CASSQAGRDSNQPQHF. In nucleotides, the CDR3 is TGTGCCAGCAGCCAAGCGGGTAGAGATAGCAATCAGCCCCAGCATTTT.

This clonotype occurred many times. The chain has TRBV18 and TRBJ2-3; 9 bases agree with TRBD1. The ends lost 5 bases at V and 3 bases at J; junction bases unmatched: 9. Germline V gene data show CDR1 as KGHSH and CDR2 as LQKENI. The CDR3 loop spans 16 amino acids. In DNA form, the CDR3 reads TGTGCCAGCTCATCCGGGGGACAGGGTGCAACAGATACGCAGTATTTT. Protein product: CASSSGGQGATDTQYF.

This clonotype was counted between two and nine times. The V and J genes are TRBV4-1 and TRBJ2-2; 16 positions match TRBD2. The length of the CDR3 is 19 residues. V shed 4 bases and J 5 bases; nucleotides not matched to a gene: 10. Germline CDR1 is MGHRA and CDR2 is YSYEKL. Here the CDR3 reads CASSLPGTSGGAYTGELFF. CDR3 coding DNA: TGCGCCAGCAGCCTTCCCGGGACTAGCGGGGGGGCCTATACCGGGGAGCTGTTTTTT.

The V gene is TRBV20-1, the J gene TRBJ1-2; TRBD1 is a possible D gene (6 bases). Germline loops: CDR1 DFQATT, CDR2 SNEGSKA (reference sequence). The V end was cut by 4 bases, the J end by 4 bases, with 13 bases between. There are 13 residues in the CDR3. The chain's CDR3 is CSAIKEDSYGYTF. DNA for the CDR3: TGCAGTGCTATAAAAGAGGACAGCTATGGCTACACCTTC.

This clonotype has just a few counts. The chain links TRBV6-4 to TRBJ2-7; D is uncertain. CDR3 length equals 13 residues. V was cut by 0 bases and J by 6 bases, with 9 bases left in between. Germline CDR1 MRHNA, CDR2 SNTAGT. The CDR3 protein is CASSDSSLVEQYV. The CDR3 DNA follows: TGTGCCAGCAGTGACTCGTCTTTGGTCGAGCAGTACGTC.

Ten or more counts support this clonotype. This sequence joins TRBV19 and TRBJ1-2; D uncertain. Per germline, CDR1 LNHDA and CDR2 SQIVND (reference sequence). The CDR3 runs 14 residues. V dropped 3 bases and J dropped 4 bases, with 12 bases sitting between them. CDR3 region: CASSMGGPPYGYTF. The CDR3 region has the DNA TGTGCCAGTAGTATGGGTGGCCCCCCCTATGGCTACACCTTC.

Points on this clonotype: The junction departs from germline at one end; a sequencing error may be responsible. The chain uses TRBV28 and TRBJ1-5, with TRBD1 as a possible D gene (6 bases). The V gene's germline CDR1 is MDHEN and CDR2 SYDVKM. The CDR3 runs to 14 residues. In nucleotides, the CDR3 is TGTGCCAGCAGTTCAGGGGTCGGGAATCAGGCCCAGCATTTT. It codes for CASSSGVGNQAQHF. Combining the CDR3 with reference TRBV28 and TRBJ1-5 gives the whole variable domain DVKVTQSSRYLVKRTGEKVFLECVQDMDHENMFWYRQDPGLGLRLIYFSYDVKMKEKGDIPEGYSVSREKKERFSLILESASTNQTSMYLCASSSGVGNQAQHFGDGTRLSIL.

In its sample, this clonotype was seen many times. The V gene is TRBV7-3, the J gene TRBJ1-6; a weak D match, TRBD1 (6 bases). This CDR3 is built from 15 residues. The V end lost 5 bases, the J end lost 9 bases, and 17 bases lay between the germline ends. CDR1 is SGHTA and CDR2 is FQGTGA in the germline V gene. The DNA for the CDR3 is TGTGCCAGCAGCCCGAGCGGGGGGCGAGGTTCACCCCTCCACTTT. Its translation is CASSPSGGRGSPLHF.

This clonotype was counted between two and nine times. This chain links TRBV7-2 with TRBJ2-5; no definite D call. The CDR3 runs 12 residues. Trimming pared 4 bases from V and 7 bases from J, leaving 10 bases between. Germline V CDR1 and CDR2: SGHTA, FQGNSA. The CDR3 region has the DNA TGTGCCAGCAGCTCGGTCTTGGGGACCCAGTACTTC. This sequence encodes CASSSVLGTQYF.

This clonotype was seen a few times. The chain combines TRBV6-4 with TRBJ2-1, with TRBD1 as a possible D gene (6 bases). This CDR3 contains 15 residues. Germline V gene data show CDR1 as MRHNA and CDR2 as SNTAGT. Trimming cost V 6 bases and J 0 bases, with 12 bases left between them. The CDR3 sequence is CASRPQGVSYNEQFF. Written as DNA, the CDR3 is TGTGCCAGCAGACCACAGGGTGTCTCCTACAATGAGCAGTTCTTC.

This chain joins TRBV4-3 and TRBJ2-7; D possibly corresponds to TRBD2 (6 bases). V was trimmed by 0 bases and J by 12 bases, leaving 15 bases between them. Germline-derived CDR1 and CDR2 are LGHNA and YSLEER. The CDR3 is 13 amino acids. The DNA of the CDR3 is TGCGCCAGCAGCCAAGATTTAGGGCAGGGACTGTACTTC. Protein sequence: CASSQDLGQGLYF.

On this clonotype itself: It may be a read error: a sequence one base away is much more abundant. The chain has TRBV10-3 and TRBJ2-5; no clear D. CDR1 is ENHRY, CDR2 SYGVKD, per germline. V lost 5 bases and J 0 bases, leaving 1 base between the germline ends. The CDR3 has 11 amino acids. The CDR3 here is CAISYQETQYF. The CDR3 nucleotides read TGTGCCATCAGTTACCAAGAGACCCAGTACTTC.

The chain has TRBV5-1 and TRBJ1-1, with unresolved D. Trimming removed 4 bases from V and 0 bases from J, with 4 bases in between. The CDR3 loop spans 12 amino acids. Germline CDR1 and CDR2: SGHRS and YFSETQ. The CDR3 DNA reads TGCGCCAGCAGCACAGTGAACACTGAAGCTTTCTTT. Encoded protein: CASSTVNTEAFF.

This chain uses TRBV7-2 with TRBJ2-3, with 14 bases fitting TRBD2. CDR3 length equals 17 residues. The ends lost 5 bases at V and 1 base at J; junction bases unmatched: 5. From germline, CDR1 is SGHTA and CDR2 FQGNSA. The CDR3 region is CASSTRTSGGRTDTQYF. The DNA for the CDR3 is TGTGCCAGCAGCACCCGGACTAGCGGGGGGCGCACAGATACGCAGTATTTT.

This clonotype came up a few times. The rearrangement joins TRBV7-2 to TRBJ2-7; 7 nucleotides match TRBD1. From germline, CDR1 is SGHTA and CDR2 FQGNSA. The V gene end was trimmed by 1 base and the J gene end by 2 bases; junction bases not matched to a gene: 5. The CDR3 contains 15 residues. In nucleotides, the CDR3 is TGTGCCAGCAGCTTAGTGGCAGGGACAGCCTACGAGCAGTACTTC. Its protein product is CASSLVAGTAYEQYF.

At least ten counts were recorded for this clonotype. The V call is TRBV7-2, the J call TRBJ2-7, with a tentative D call TRBD2 (5 bases). Per the germline V gene, CDR1 is SGHTA and CDR2 is FQGNSA. V was cut by 1 base and J by 2 bases, with 9 bases left in between. The CDR3 is made up of 14 amino acids. DNA for the CDR3: TGTGCCAGCAGCTTAGACCCCGGGACCTACGAGCAGTACTTC. This encodes CASSLDPGTYEQYF. Together with reference TRBV7-2 and TRBJ2-7, the CDR3 gives the full variable domain: GAGVSQSPSNKVTEKGKDVELRCDPISGHTALYWYRQSLGQGLEFLIYFQGNSAPDKSGLPSDRFSAERTGGSVSTLTIQRTQQEDSAVYLCASSLDPGTYEQYFGPGTRLTVT.

This clonotype was observed a few times. This chain uses TRBV27 with TRBJ2-1, with D possibly matching TRBD1 (6 bases). Germline-derived CDR1 and CDR2 are MNHEY and SMNVEV (reference sequence). Trimming shortened V by 2 bases and J by 6 bases, and 17 bases separated the two germline ends. This CDR3 contains 16 residues. CDR3 sequence reads: CASSLGWGRGANEQFF. In nucleotides, the CDR3 is TGTGCCAGCAGTTTAGGTTGGGGCAGGGGTGCCAATGAGCAGTTCTTC.

The chain links TRBV7-8 to TRBJ2-7, with D maybe TRBD2 (5 bases). This CDR3 has 16 residues. V dropped 4 bases and J dropped 4 bases, with 20 bases sitting between them. The germline CDR1 and CDR2 sequences are SGHVS and FQNEAQ. Written as DNA, the CDR3 is TGTGCCAGCAGCTCACCTGCCTCGAAGGGAGTTTACGAGCAGTACGTC. Translating it yields CASSSPASKGVYEQYV.

The chain uses TRBV12-3 or TRBV12-4 and TRBJ1-1, with D perhaps TRBD1 (6 bases). The CDR3 contains 15 residues. Trimming left V 2 bases short and J 8 bases short, with 18 bases between. CDR3 residues: CASSLFGVRGAEAFF. The CDR3 bases are TGTGCCAGCAGTTTATTCGGGGTACGGGGGGCGGAAGCTTTCTTT.

This clonotype has only a few counts. The chain employs TRBV6-5 and TRBJ2-3; the D gene is possibly TRBD2 (7 bases). The V end lost 8 bases, the J end lost 4 bases, and 16 bases lay between the germline ends. CDR1 and CDR2 (germline): MNHEY, SVGAGI. The CDR3 covers 14 residues. The CDR3 region is CASGWAGAPDTQYF. The DNA for the CDR3 is TGTGCCAGCGGGTGGGCGGGGGCGCCAGATACGCAGTATTTT.

J is TRBJ1-5 and V is TRBV19; D might be TRBD1 (6 bases). V lost 4 bases and J lost 5, with 18 bases in between. Per the germline V gene, CDR1 is LNHDA and CDR2 is SQIVND (reference sequence). The CDR3 runs 16 residues. The CDR3 loop reads CASSRFSRGLDQPQHF. For the CDR3, the DNA is TGTGCCAGTAGTAGGTTTTCCAGGGGCTTGGATCAGCCCCAGCATTTT.

The chain recombines TRBV2 with TRBJ2-1; D might be TRBD1 or TRBD2, each matching 6 bases. Trimming cost V 3 bases and J 10 bases, with 19 bases left between them. The CDR3 consists of 15 residues. Germline assignment: CDR1 SNHLY and CDR2 FYNNEI. CDR3: CASSDTGAPFEEQFF. CDR3 in DNA: TGTGCCAGCAGTGATACGGGGGCCCCTTTCGAGGAGCAGTTCTTC.

The genes are TRBV11-1 and TRBJ1-6; 7 nucleotides match TRBD1. Germline V gives CDR1 SGHAT, CDR2 FQDESV (reference sequence). V shed 5 bases and J 11 bases; nucleotides not matched to a gene: 12. The CDR3 has 15 amino acids. CDR3 in DNA: TGTGCCAGCAGCCAAGACAGGGAGTTTAACCCACCCCTCCACTTT. It is translated as CASSQDREFNPPLHF.

This clonotype was recorded at least ten times. CDR3 loop: CASHRDTQETQYF. Here the CDR3 DNA reads TGTGCTTCACATCGGGACACCCAAGAGACCCAGTACTTC. The chain couples TRBV6-2 or TRBV6-3 to TRBJ2-5, with D possibly TRBD1 on 6 matching bases. Per germline, CDR1 MNHEY and CDR2 SVGEGT. This CDR3 is built from 13 residues.

In its sample, this clonotype was seen a few times. The chain carries TRBV4-3 and TRBJ2-2; D not certain. With 2 bases removed from V and 4 bases from J, the gap between germline ends came to 5 bases. This CDR3 comprises 13 residues. CDR1 and CDR2 (germline): LGHNA, YSLEER. The CDR3 nucleotides are TGCGCCAGCAGCCAAATTATCACCGGGGAGCTGTTTTTT. Its protein is CASSQIITGELFF.